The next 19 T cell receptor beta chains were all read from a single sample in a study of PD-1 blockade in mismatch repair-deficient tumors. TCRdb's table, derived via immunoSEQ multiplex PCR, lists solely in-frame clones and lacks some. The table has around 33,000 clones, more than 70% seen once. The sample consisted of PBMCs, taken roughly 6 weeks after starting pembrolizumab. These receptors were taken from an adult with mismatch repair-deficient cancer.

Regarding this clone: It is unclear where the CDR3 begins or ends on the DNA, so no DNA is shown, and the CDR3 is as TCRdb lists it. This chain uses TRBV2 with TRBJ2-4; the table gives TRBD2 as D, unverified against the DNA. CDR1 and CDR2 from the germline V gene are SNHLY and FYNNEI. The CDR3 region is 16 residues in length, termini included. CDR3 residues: CASSSSTSGRGDIQYF.

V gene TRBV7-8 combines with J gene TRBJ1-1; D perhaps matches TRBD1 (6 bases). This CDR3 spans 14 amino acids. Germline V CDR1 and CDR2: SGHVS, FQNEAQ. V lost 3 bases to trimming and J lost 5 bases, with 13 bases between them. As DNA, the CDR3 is TGTGCCAGCAGCTTCTCCAGGGGTCGGACTGAAGCTTTCTTT. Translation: CASSFSRGRTEAFF. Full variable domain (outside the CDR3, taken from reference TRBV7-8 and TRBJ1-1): GAGVSQSPRYKVAKRGQDVALRCDPISGHVSLFWYQQALGQGPEFLTYFQNEAQLDKSGLPSDRFFAERPEGSVSTLKIQRTQQEDSAVYLCASSFSRGRTEAFFGQGTRLTVV.

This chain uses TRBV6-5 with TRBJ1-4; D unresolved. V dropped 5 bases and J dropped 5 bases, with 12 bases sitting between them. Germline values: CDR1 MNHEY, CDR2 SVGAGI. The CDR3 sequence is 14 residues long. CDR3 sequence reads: CASSPRSQNEKLFF. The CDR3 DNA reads TGTGCCAGCAGTCCCAGGTCCCAAAATGAAAAACTGTTTTTT.

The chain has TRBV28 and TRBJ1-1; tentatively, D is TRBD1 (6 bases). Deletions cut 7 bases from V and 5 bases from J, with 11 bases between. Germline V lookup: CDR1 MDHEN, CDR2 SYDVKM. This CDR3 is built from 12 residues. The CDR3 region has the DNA TGTGCCAGCAAAACAGGGAGAACTGAAGCTTTCTTT. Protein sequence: CASKTGRTEAFF.

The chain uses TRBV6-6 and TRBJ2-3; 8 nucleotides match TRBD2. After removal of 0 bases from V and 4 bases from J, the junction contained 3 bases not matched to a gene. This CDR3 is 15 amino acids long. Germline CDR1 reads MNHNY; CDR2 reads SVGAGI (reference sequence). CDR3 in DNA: TGTGCCAGCAGTTACTCGGCCGGGGGGGCAGATACGCAGTATTTT. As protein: CASSYSAGGADTQYF.

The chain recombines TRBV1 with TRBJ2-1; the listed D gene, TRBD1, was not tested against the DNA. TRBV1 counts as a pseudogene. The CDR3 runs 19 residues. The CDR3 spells CTSSGGMGFGRSSYNEQFF. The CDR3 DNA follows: TGCACCAGCAGTGGGGGCATGGGTTTCGGGCGGAGCTCCTACAATGAGCAGTTCTTC.

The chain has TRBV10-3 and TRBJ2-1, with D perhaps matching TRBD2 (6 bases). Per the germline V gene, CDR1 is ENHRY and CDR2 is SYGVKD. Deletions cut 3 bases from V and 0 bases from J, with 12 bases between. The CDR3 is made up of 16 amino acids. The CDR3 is CAISEGSGDSYNEQFF. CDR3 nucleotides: TGTGCCATCAGTGAAGGTAGCGGAGACTCCTACAATGAGCAGTTCTTC.

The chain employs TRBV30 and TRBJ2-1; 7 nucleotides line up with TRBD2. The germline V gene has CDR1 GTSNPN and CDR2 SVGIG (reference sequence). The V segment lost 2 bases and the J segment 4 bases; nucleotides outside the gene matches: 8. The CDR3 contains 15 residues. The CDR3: CAWSPPGLRYNEQFF. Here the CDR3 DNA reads TGTGCCTGGAGTCCGCCGGGACTACGATACAATGAGCAGTTCTTC.

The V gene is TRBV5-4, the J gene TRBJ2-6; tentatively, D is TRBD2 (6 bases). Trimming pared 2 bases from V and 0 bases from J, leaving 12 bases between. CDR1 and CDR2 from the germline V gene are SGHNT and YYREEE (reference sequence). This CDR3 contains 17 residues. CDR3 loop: CASSFGGRSSGANVLTF. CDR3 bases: TGTGCCAGCAGCTTTGGGGGGAGAAGCTCTGGGGCCAACGTCCTGACTTTC.

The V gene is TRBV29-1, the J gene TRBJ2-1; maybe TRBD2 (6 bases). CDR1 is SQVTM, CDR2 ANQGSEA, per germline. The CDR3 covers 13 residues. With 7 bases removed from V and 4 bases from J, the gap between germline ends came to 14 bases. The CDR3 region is CSGHSGSYNEQFF. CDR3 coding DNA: TGCAGCGGACATAGCGGAAGTTACAATGAGCAGTTCTTC.

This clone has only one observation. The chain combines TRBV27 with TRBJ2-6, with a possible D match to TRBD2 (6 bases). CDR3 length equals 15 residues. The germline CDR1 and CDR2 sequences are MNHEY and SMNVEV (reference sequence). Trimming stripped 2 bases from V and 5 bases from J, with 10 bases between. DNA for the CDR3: TGTGCCAGCAGTTTAGGGGACTTTCGGGCCAACGTCCTGACTTTC. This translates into CASSLGDFRANVLTF.

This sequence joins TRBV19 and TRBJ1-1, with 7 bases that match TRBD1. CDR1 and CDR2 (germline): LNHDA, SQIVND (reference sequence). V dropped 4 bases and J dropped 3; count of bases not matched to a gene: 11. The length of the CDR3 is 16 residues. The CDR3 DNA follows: TGTGCCAGTAGTAGACGCCAGGGGGATAAGGACACTGAAGCTTTCTTT. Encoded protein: CASSRRQGDKDTEAFF.

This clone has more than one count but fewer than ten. DNA of the CDR3: TGCGCCAGCAGCATGACAGGAACCTACGAGCAGTACTTC. Its protein product is CASSMTGTYEQYF. This chain joins TRBV5-1 and TRBJ2-7; weak D call: TRBD1 (6 bases). CDR3 length equals 13 residues. V was pared by 4 bases and J by 2 bases, with 10 bases between. Germline values: CDR1 SGHRS, CDR2 YFSETQ.

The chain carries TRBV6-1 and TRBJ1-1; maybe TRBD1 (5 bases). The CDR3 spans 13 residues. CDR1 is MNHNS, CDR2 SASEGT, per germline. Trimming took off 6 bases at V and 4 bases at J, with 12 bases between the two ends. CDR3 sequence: CASRTGGTTEAFF. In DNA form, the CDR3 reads TGTGCCAGCAGGACGGGGGGTACCACTGAAGCTTTCTTT.

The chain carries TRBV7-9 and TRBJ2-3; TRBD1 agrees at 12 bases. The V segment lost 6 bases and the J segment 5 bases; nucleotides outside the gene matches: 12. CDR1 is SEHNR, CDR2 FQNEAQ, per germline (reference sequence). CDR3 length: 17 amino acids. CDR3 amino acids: CASSRQPGTGGLDTQYF. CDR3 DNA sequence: TGTGCCAGCAGTCGCCAACCGGGGACAGGGGGCTTAGATACGCAGTATTTT. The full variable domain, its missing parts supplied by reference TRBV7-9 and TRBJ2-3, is DTGVSQNPRHKITKRGQNVTFRCDPISEHNRLYWYRQTLGQGPEFLTYFQNEAQLEKSRLLSDRFSAERPKGSFSTLEIQRTEQGDSAMYLCASSRQPGTGGLDTQYFGPGTRLTVL.

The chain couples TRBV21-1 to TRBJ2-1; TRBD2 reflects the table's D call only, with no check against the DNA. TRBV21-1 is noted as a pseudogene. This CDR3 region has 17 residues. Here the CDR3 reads CASSSPLLAGGYNEQFF. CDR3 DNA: TGTGCCAGCAGCAGCCCCCTGCTAGCGGGAGGTTACAATGAGCAGTTCTTC.

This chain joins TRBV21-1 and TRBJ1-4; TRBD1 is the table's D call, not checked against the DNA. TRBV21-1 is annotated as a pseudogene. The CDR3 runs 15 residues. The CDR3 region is CASSSHRGLDRELFF. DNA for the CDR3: TGTGCCAGCAGCTCCCACAGGGGGTTGGATAGGGAACTGTTTTTT.

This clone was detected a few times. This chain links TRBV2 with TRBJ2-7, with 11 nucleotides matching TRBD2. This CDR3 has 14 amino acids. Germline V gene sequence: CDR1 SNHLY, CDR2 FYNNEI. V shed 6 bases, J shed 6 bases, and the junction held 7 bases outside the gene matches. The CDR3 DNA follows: TGTGCCAGCAGAGAACTAGCGGGAGTGCTCGAGCAGTACTTC. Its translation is CASRELAGVLEQYF.

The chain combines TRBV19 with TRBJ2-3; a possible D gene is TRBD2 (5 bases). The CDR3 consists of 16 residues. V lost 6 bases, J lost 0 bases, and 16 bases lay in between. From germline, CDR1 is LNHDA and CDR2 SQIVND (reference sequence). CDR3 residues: CASSNFGRGSTDTQYF. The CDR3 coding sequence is TGTGCCAGTAGCAACTTCGGTAGAGGGAGCACAGATACGCAGTATTTT.